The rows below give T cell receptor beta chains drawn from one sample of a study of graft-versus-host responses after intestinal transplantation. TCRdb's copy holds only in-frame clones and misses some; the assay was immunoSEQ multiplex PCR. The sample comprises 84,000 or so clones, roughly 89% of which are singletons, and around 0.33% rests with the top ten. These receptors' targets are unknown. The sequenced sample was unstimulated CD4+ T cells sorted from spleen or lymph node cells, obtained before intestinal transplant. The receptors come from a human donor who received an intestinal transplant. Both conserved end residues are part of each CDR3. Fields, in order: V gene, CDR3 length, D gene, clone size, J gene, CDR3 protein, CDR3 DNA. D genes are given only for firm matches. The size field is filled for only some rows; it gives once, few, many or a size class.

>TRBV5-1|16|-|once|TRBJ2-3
CASSTSGALLTDTQYF
TGCGCCAGCAGCACGTCTGGGGCCCTCCTCACAGATACGCAGTATTTT
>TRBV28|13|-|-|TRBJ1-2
CASSLIRVYGYTF
TGTGCCAGCAGTTTAATCAGGGTATACGGCTACACCTTC
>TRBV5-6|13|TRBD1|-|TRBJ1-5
CASSSQGAQPQHF
TGTGCCAGCAGCTCACAGGGGGCTCAGCCCCAGCATTTT
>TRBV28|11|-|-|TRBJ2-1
CASSSPPRAFF
TGTGCCAGCAGTTCACCCCCCCGGGCGTTCTTC
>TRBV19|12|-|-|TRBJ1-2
CARTTGTYGYTF
TGTGCCAGAACAACAGGGACCTATGGCTACACCTTC
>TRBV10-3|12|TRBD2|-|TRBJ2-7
CAISVTSGQQYF
TGTGCCATCAGTGTGACTAGCGGGCAGCAGTACTTC
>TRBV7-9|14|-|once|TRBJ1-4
CASSLVRGAEKLFF
TGTGCCAGCAGCTTAGTAAGAGGAGCTGAAAAACTGTTTTTT
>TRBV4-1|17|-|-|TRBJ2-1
CASSQDWGASGGNEQFF
TGCGCCAGCAGCCAAGATTGGGGGGCTAGCGGTGGCAATGAGCAGTTCTTC
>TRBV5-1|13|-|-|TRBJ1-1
CASSLDLRVEAFF
TGCGCCAGCAGCTTGGATCTGAGAGTCGAAGCTTTCTTT
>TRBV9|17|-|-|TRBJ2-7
CASSSRSTTATSYEQYF
TGTGCCAGCAGCTCGCGCTCAACGACAGCAACCTCCTACGAGCAGTACTTC
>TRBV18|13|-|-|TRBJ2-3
CASSFVASDTQYF
TGTGCCAGCTCTTTCGTAGCGTCAGATACGCAGTATTTT
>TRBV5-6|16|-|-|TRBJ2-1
CASSLVGKISYNEQFF
TGTGCCAGCAGCTTGGTCGGCAAAATCTCCTACAATGAGCAGTTCTTC
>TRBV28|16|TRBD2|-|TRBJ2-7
CASSRGPKLASYEQYF
TGTGCCAGCAGTCGGGGTCCTAAACTAGCGTCCTACGAGCAGTACTTC
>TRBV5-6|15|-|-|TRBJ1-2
CASSPVPRVPYGYTF
TGTGCCAGCAGCCCGGTCCCGAGGGTTCCCTATGGCTACACCTTC
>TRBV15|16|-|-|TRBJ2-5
CATSRDARTARETQYF
TGTGCCACCAGCAGAGACGCCCGGACAGCTAGGGAGACCCAGTACTTC
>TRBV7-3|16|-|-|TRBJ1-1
CASSLNPGTTNTEAFF
TGTGCCAGCAGCTTAAACCCCGGGACAACGAACACTGAAGCTTTCTTT
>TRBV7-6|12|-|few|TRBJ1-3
CASSLAADSIYF
TGTGCCAGCAGCTTAGCGGCCGATTCCATATATTTT
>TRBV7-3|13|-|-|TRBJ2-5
CASSSRTKETQYF
TGTGCCAGCAGCTCCAGGACGAAAGAGACCCAGTACTTC
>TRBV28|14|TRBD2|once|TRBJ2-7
CASRQREANYEQYF
TGTGCCAGCAGGCAGCGGGAGGCGAACTACGAGCAGTACTTC
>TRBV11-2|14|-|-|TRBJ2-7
CASSFGTGKSEQYF
TGTGCCAGCAGCTTTGGGACCGGGAAATCCGAGCAGTACTTC
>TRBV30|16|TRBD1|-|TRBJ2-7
CARSRRRQGPFYEQYF
TGTGCCCGGAGTCGACGTAGACAGGGCCCATTCTACGAGCAGTACTTC
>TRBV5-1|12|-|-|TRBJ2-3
CASSPPTDTQYF
TGCGCCAGCAGCCCCCCTACAGATACGCAGTATTTT
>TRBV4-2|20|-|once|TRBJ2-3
CASSQDRGWGGWRPTDTQYF
TGTGCCAGCAGCCAAGATCGAGGTTGGGGAGGCTGGAGGCCCACAGATACGCAGTATTTT
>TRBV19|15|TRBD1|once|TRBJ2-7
CASSILPGQLYEQYF
TGTGCCAGTAGTATATTGCCGGGACAGCTTTACGAGCAGTACTTC
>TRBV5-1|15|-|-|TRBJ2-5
CASRLVRDRSETQYF
TGCGCCAGCAGGTTGGTCCGGGATCGTTCGGAGACCCAGTACTTC
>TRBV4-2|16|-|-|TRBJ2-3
CASSQASFWGTDTQYF
TGTGCCAGCAGCCAAGCGAGTTTTTGGGGAACAGATACGCAGTATTTT
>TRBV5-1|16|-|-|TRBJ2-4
CASSHSGQLAKNIQYF
TGCGCCAGCAGTCATTCCGGACAACTAGCCAAAAACATTCAGTACTTC
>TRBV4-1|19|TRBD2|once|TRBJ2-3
CASSQDSGGTSGRVDTQYF
TGCGCCAGCAGCCAAGATAGCGGAGGGACTAGCGGGAGGGTAGATACGCAGTATTTT
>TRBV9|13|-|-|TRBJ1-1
CASSVTANTEAFF
TGTGCCAGCAGCGTGACAGCGAACACTGAAGCTTTCTTT
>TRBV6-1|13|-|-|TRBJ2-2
CASRGRQTGELFF
TGTGCCAGCAGAGGAAGGCAAACCGGGGAGCTGTTTTTT
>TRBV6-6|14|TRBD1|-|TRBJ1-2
CASSYAGGVDGYTF
TGTGCCAGCAGTTACGCAGGGGGCGTCGATGGCTACACCTTC
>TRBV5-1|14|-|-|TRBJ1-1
CASSLVQGPTEAFF
TGCGCCAGCAGCTTGGTACAGGGTCCCACTGAAGCTTTCTTT
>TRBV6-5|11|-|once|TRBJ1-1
CASMQRTEAFF
TGTGCCAGCATGCAGCGAACTGAAGCTTTCTTT
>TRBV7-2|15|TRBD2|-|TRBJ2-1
CASSLGSGRANEQFF
TGTGCCAGCAGCTTAGGGAGCGGGAGGGCCAATGAGCAGTTCTTC
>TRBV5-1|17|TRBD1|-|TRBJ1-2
CASSLASGGEVRYGYTF
TGCGCCAGCAGCTTGGCTTCAGGGGGAGAGGTTCGCTATGGCTACACCTTC
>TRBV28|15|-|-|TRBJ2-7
CASSLSGSYSYEQYF
TGTGCCAGCAGTTTGAGCGGGTCATACTCCTACGAGCAGTACTTC